The 25 T cell receptor beta chains listed next were all sequenced from one sample in a study of T cells in Graves' hyperthyroidism and ophthalmopathy. TCR beta CDR3 regions were amplified from RNA. HTBI primers were employed in a first-round RT-PCR of the TCR CDR3. Via MiXCR, TCRdb re-called the multiplex PCR reads, giving one row per CDR3 protein. The sample lists a few hundred thousand distinct CDR3 sequences, roughly 19% occurring once. The sequencing input was blood. These receptors were collected from a man in his fifties with Graves' ophthalmopathy.

Only a few counts were recorded for this clonotype. The chain is built from TRBV11-2 and TRBJ1-3; 7 nucleotides match TRBD1. CDR1 is SGHAT and CDR2 is FQNNGV in the germline V gene. The CDR3 length is 15 residues. V dropped 5 bases and J dropped 3; count of bases not matched to a gene: 7. DNA of the CDR3: TGTGCCAGCAGCCGAAGACAGGGAGATGGAAACACCATATATTTT. The encoded protein is CASSRRQGDGNTIYF. The whole variable domain, remainder taken from reference TRBV11-2 and TRBJ1-3, is EAGVAQSPRYKIIEKRQSVAFWCNPISGHATLYWYQQILGQGPKLLIQFQNNGVVDDSQLPKDRFSAERLKGVDSTLKIQPAKLEDSAVYLCASSRRQGDGNTIYFGEGSWLTVV.

The chain couples TRBV6-1 to TRBJ1-1; D is possibly TRBD1 (5 bases). Germline V CDR1 and CDR2: MNHNS, SASEGT. The V end lost 11 bases, the J end lost 1 base, and 14 bases lay between the germline ends. The length of the CDR3 is 13 residues. This chain's CDR3 is CAAGRGENTEAFF. Written as DNA, the CDR3 is TGTGCCGCGGGGAGGGGAGAGAACACTGAAGCTTTCTTT.

This clonotype was detected ten times or more. The chain uses TRBV6-2 or TRBV6-3 and TRBJ1-1; a weak D match, TRBD1 (6 bases). This CDR3 spans 14 amino acids. CDR1 and CDR2 (germline): MNHEY, SVGEGT. V was trimmed by 2 bases and J by 1 base, leaving 8 bases between them. DNA for the CDR3: TGTGCCAGCAGTTACCCACAGGGGAACACTGAAGCTTTCTTT. This encodes CASSYPQGNTEAFF.

This clonotype came up a few times. The V call is TRBV28, the J call TRBJ2-1; TRBD2 agrees at 8 bases. Germline trimming cut 5 bases from V and 2 bases from J; bases unmatched to any gene: 5. The CDR3 runs 15 residues. The germline gives CDR1 MDHEN, CDR2 SYDVKM. The CDR3 reads CASSLGGATYNEQFF. Here the CDR3 DNA reads TGTGCCAGCAGTCTCGGGGGGGCAACCTACAATGAGCAGTTCTTC.

This clonotype was seen repeatedly, ten times or more. The chain couples TRBV20-1 to TRBJ2-7; D is ambiguous. This CDR3 comprises 11 residues. Germline assignment: CDR1 DFQATT and CDR2 SNEGSKA (reference sequence). V shed 6 bases and J shed 2 bases, with 8 bases lying between them. The CDR3 DNA reads as TGCAGTGCGGGTTATACCTACGAGCAGTACTTC. Translation gives CSAGYTYEQYF.

The rearrangement links TRBV30 to TRBJ1-6, with 8 bases matching TRBD1. Germline-derived CDR1 and CDR2 are GTSNPN and SVGIG (reference sequence). The CDR3 is 18 amino acids. V dropped 4 bases and J dropped 3; count of bases not matched to a gene: 14. As DNA, the CDR3 is TGTGCCTGGACCCCCGGACAGGGTCGAGGACTCTATAATTCACCCCTCCACTTT. Residues: CAWTPGQGRGLYNSPLHF.

The chain couples TRBV2 to TRBJ1-4; D is uncertain. Germline CDR1 reads SNHLY; CDR2 reads FYNNEI. The CDR3 extends over 12 amino acids. V gave up 2 bases and J gave up 8 bases, with 6 bases separating them. CDR3 DNA sequence: TGTGCCAGCAGTGAACTGGGGGAAAAACTGTTTTTT. It specifies CASSELGEKLFF.

The chain recombines TRBV28 with TRBJ1-6, with D unresolved. This CDR3 has 13 residues. The ends were cut back, 8 bases at V and 6 bases at J, with 11 bases in the middle. Germline V gene sequence: CDR1 MDHEN, CDR2 SYDVKM. The CDR3 DNA is TGTGCCAGCGTTGGACGGCTTAATTCACCCCTCCACTTT. It is translated as CASVGRLNSPLHF. The whole variable domain, remainder taken from reference TRBV28 and TRBJ1-6, is DVKVTQSSRYLVKRTGEKVFLECVQDMDHENMFWYRQDPGLGLRLIYFSYDVKMKEKGDIPEGYSVSREKKERFSLILESASTNQTSMYLCASVGRLNSPLHFGNGTRLTVT.

In this sample, this clonotype turned up a few times. The chain employs TRBV15 and TRBJ1-2; possible D gene TRBD1, 5 bases. V was cut by 0 bases and J by 1 base, with 18 bases left in between. Germline V gene lookup returns CDR1 LNHNV and CDR2 YYDKDF (reference sequence). The CDR3 loop spans 18 amino acids. The CDR3 DNA reads as TGTGCCACCAGCAGAGATGGGGGGGGGACGGCCCTTAACTATGGCTACACCTTC. Translating it yields CATSRDGGGTALNYGYTF. Full variable domain (rest looked up from reference TRBV15 and TRBJ1-2): DAMVIQNPRYQVTQFGKPVTLSCSQTLNHNVMYWYQQKSSQAPKLLFHYYDKDFNNEADTPDNFQSRRPNTSFCFLDIRSPGLGDTAMYLCATSRDGGGTALNYGYTFGSGTRLTVV.

A few counts support this clonotype. The gene calls are TRBV11-2 and TRBJ2-7, with D perhaps matching TRBD2 (6 bases). CDR3 size: 14 residues. Looked up from germline, CDR1 is SGHAT and CDR2 is FQNNGV. The V gene lost 1 base and the J gene lost 3 bases, with 10 bases spanning the gap. The CDR3 loop reads CASSLGISGYEQYF. The CDR3 DNA follows: TGTGCCAGCAGCTTAGGGATTAGCGGCTACGAGCAGTACTTC.

This rearrangement joins TRBV7-9 to TRBJ2-1; 14 bases fit TRBD2. The V gene end was trimmed by 4 bases and the J gene end by 9 bases; junction bases not matched to a gene: 5. Germline values: CDR1 SEHNR, CDR2 FQNEAQ (reference sequence). The CDR3 loop spans 15 amino acids. The CDR3 spells CASSSTSGRATEQFF. The CDR3 DNA is TGTGCCAGCAGCTCGACTAGCGGGAGGGCCACTGAGCAGTTCTTC. Complete variable domain (other parts from reference TRBV7-9 and TRBJ2-1): DTGVSQNPRHKITKRGQNVTFRCDPISEHNRLYWYRQTLGQGPEFLTYFQNEAQLEKSRLLSDRFSAERPKGSFSTLEIQRTEQGDSAMYLCASSSTSGRATEQFFGPGTRLTVL.

V usage is TRBV9 and J usage is TRBJ2-7; 13 bases align to TRBD2. The CDR3 is 17 amino acids. The J segment lost 3 bases and the V segment lost 0 bases, leaving 6 bases of the junction unmatched. CDR1 SGDLS and CDR2 YYNGEE come from the germline V gene. CDR3 coding DNA: TGTGCCAGCAGCGTAGGGGGACTAGCGGGATGGGACTACGAGCAGTACTTC. Protein: CASSVGGLAGWDYEQYF.

This clonotype has only a few counts. The V and J genes are TRBV20-1 and TRBJ1-5; tentative D call: TRBD1 (5 bases). V was pared by 5 bases and J by 1 base, with 12 bases between. The CDR3 is 14 amino acids. In germline, CDR1 is DFQATT, CDR2 SNEGSKA (reference sequence). The CDR3 nucleotides are TGCAGTGCTGCCGACAGAGCAAGCAATCAGCCCCAGCATTTT. Translation: CSAADRASNQPQHF.

The rearrangement joins TRBV4-2 to TRBJ2-1; no firm D call. The CDR3 loop spans 15 amino acids. The V and J ends lost 0 bases and 1 base respectively, with 7 bases between them. Germline CDR1 LGHNA, CDR2 YNFKEQ. The CDR3 loop reads CASSQDPGSYNEQFF. The CDR3, as DNA: TGTGCCAGCAGCCAAGATCCAGGTTCCTACAATGAGCAGTTCTTC.

V is TRBV5-5 and J is TRBJ2-7; the match to TRBD1 covers 10 bases. Germline CDR1 is SGHKS and CDR2 is YYEKEE (reference sequence). This CDR3 is 15 amino acids long. V lost 3 bases, J lost 5 bases, and 8 bases stayed unmatched. The CDR3 region has the DNA TGTGCCAGCAGCTGGGGACAGGGGTCCGTGGACGAGCAGTACTTC. Encoded protein: CASSWGQGSVDEQYF.

At least ten counts were recorded for this clonotype. J is TRBJ2-1 and V is TRBV15; 11 bases agree with TRBD1. J was trimmed by 4 bases and V by 1 base; bases with no gene match: 3. CDR3 size: 16 residues. Germline V lookup: CDR1 LNHNV, CDR2 YYDKDF (reference sequence). The CDR3 is CATSRGGTGGYNEQFF. CDR3 in DNA: TGTGCCACCAGCAGAGGTGGGACAGGGGGTTACAATGAGCAGTTCTTC.

To note about this clonotype: Possible read error: a much larger clone is one base away. The chain is built from TRBV11-3 and TRBJ2-3; either TRBD1 or TRBD2 may supply D (6 bases each). This CDR3 contains 17 residues. Germline values: CDR1 SGHNT, CDR2 YENEEA. The CDR3 region has the DNA TGTGTCAGCAGCCCACGGACGGGGGCGACCGGGGCAGATACGCAGTATTTT. This codes for CVSSPRTGATGADTQYF.

This clonotype has a count of ten or more. The V and J genes are TRBV2 and TRBJ2-7; a weak D match, TRBD2 (5 bases). This CDR3 has 14 amino acids. The V and J ends lost 3 bases and 2 bases respectively, with 11 bases between them. Germline values: CDR1 SNHLY, CDR2 FYNNEI. In DNA, the CDR3 is TGTGCCAGCAGTGACCCCGCGGGTCCCTACGAGCAGTACTTC. It codes for CASSDPAGPYEQYF.

In this sample, this clonotype turned up many times. The genes are TRBV7-2 and TRBJ2-1; 8 bases fit TRBD2. CDR1 and CDR2 (germline): SGHTA, FQGNSA. CDR3 size: 15 residues. Trimming took 5 bases from V and 5 from J; bases not matched to a gene: 8. DNA for the CDR3: TGTGCCAGCAGCCTCCTAGCGGGCTACAACAATGAGCAGTTCTTC. Amino acid sequence: CASSLLAGYNNEQFF.

V and J are TRBV7-9 and TRBJ2-7; TRBD1 matches 8 bases. The CDR3 runs to 15 residues. J lost 5 bases, V lost 6 bases, and 12 bases had no gene match. CDR1 and CDR2 (germline): SEHNR, FQNEAQ (reference sequence). Written as DNA, the CDR3 is TGTGCCAGCAGAAAAACAGGGGGTCCTCCCCACGAGCAGTACTTC. Its protein is CASRKTGGPPHEQYF.

V is TRBV7-8 and J is TRBJ1-3, with D perhaps matching TRBD1 (6 bases). The V and J ends lost 6 bases and 0 bases respectively, with 12 bases between them. The CDR3 has 15 residues. Germline CDR1 reads SGHVS; CDR2 reads FQNEAQ. CDR3 residues: CASRPGVDSGNTIYF. CDR3 nucleotides: TGTGCCAGCAGACCAGGGGTTGACTCTGGAAACACCATATATTTT.

This clonotype was found once. The chain links TRBV6-5 to TRBJ2-7, with 9 nucleotides matching TRBD1. V lost 2 bases, J lost 7 bases, and 6 bases stayed unmatched. The CDR3 covers 14 residues. In germline, CDR1 is MNHEY, CDR2 SVGAGI. The CDR3 coding sequence is TGTGCCAGCAGTTACACCGGGACAGGGTTGGAGCAGTACTTC. Translating gives CASSYTGTGLEQYF.

This clonotype appeared many times. The genes are TRBV5-4 and TRBJ1-4; D unresolved. The CDR3 consists of 12 residues. Germline assignment: CDR1 SGHNT and CDR2 YYREEE (reference sequence). The ends were cut back, 4 bases at V and 8 bases at J, with 9 bases in the middle. Here the CDR3 reads CASSRVGEKLFF. CDR3 coding DNA: TGTGCCAGCAGCCGGGTTGGGGAAAAACTGTTTTTT. The variable domain in full, completed from reference TRBV5-4 and TRBJ1-4, reads ETGVTQSPTHLIKTRGQQVTLRCSSQSGHNTVSWYQQALGQGPQFIFQYYREEENGRGNFPPRFSGLQFPNYSSELNVNALELDDSALYLCASSRVGEKLFFGSGTQLSVL.

This clonotype was picked up many times. The chain uses TRBV28 and TRBJ2-5, with a tentative D call TRBD2 (6 bases). CDR3 length: 14 residues. V was shortened by 2 bases and J by 4 bases, with 11 bases between the two germline ends. CDR1 MDHEN and CDR2 SYDVKM come from the germline V gene. CDR3 sequence: CASSLTGGRETQYF. CDR3 nucleotide sequence: TGTGCCAGCAGTTTAACTGGGGGGAGAGAGACCCAGTACTTC.

This clonotype has only a few counts. V and J are TRBV19 and TRBJ1-5; 10 bases are a match to TRBD1. Trimming at V came to 5 bases and at J to 0 bases, leaving 7 bases not matched to a gene. This CDR3 is 17 amino acids long. Germline lookup yields CDR1 LNHDA and CDR2 SQIVND (reference sequence). In DNA, the CDR3 is TGTGCCAGTAGTCCCGGGACAGGGGCCACTAGCAATCAGCCCCAGCATTTT. Translated, it gives CASSPGTGATSNQPQHF.